Following are 29 T cell receptor beta chains from one sample sequenced in a study of blood T cells in healthy people across ages. Next came a second PCR, run for about 7 to 12 cycles, which used a sample-barcoded 5' primer along with a J-beta primer mix. TCRdb re-derived calls from the 5' RACE reads in MiXCR, one entry per CDR3 protein. The sample lists roughly 1,500,000 distinct CDR3 sequences, roughly a third occurring once. Specimen: blood. The receptors were gathered from a woman between 25 and 40 years old in good health.

As concerns this clonotype: One junction end does not reproduce the germline sequence, and a read error may be involved. The rearrangement uses TRBV5-8 and TRBJ2-5; no definite D call. Germline V lookup: CDR1 SGHTS, CDR2 YDEGEE. This CDR3 comprises 15 residues. This CDR3 reads CASSLASPYQEAQYF. CDR3 bases: TGTGCCAGCAGCTTGGCCAGTCCGTACCAAGAGGCCCAGTACTTC.

This chain links TRBV20-1 with TRBJ2-1; a weak D match, TRBD2 (6 bases). The CDR3 contains 17 residues. V lost 5 bases, J lost 5 bases, and 25 bases lay in between. The germline gives CDR1 DFQATT, CDR2 SNEGSKA (reference sequence). CDR3 DNA: TGCAGTGCTCCAAGAGGCCGCCCTAGCGCCCTGGACAATGAGCAGTTCTTC. Translation: CSAPRGRPSALDNEQFF.

The rearrangement links TRBV5-6 to TRBJ2-5; D might be TRBD1 (6 bases). The length of the CDR3 is 13 residues. Trimming took off 1 base at V and 7 bases at J, with 11 bases between the two ends. Germline-derived CDR1 and CDR2 are SGHDT and YYEEEE. This chain's CDR3 is CASSLWGLATQYF. CDR3 DNA: TGTGCCAGCAGCTTGTGGGGGCTGGCGACCCAGTACTTC.

This clonotype was seen a few times. The chain combines TRBV20-1 with TRBJ2-1; 11 bases align to TRBD2. The germline V gene has CDR1 DFQATT and CDR2 SNEGSKA (reference sequence). Germline trimming cut 6 bases from V and 4 bases from J; bases unmatched to any gene: 14. CDR3 length equals 17 residues. CDR3 sequence reads: CSAHPFSGGAEYNEQFF. The CDR3 DNA follows: TGCAGTGCCCACCCCTTTAGCGGGGGGGCAGAGTACAATGAGCAGTTCTTC.

The CDR3 spells CATSRSGQGNEQFF. CDR3 bases: TGTGCCACCAGCAGATCTGGACAGGGCAATGAGCAGTTCTTC. The J gene is TRBJ2-1, the V gene TRBV15; 8 nucleotides agree with TRBD1. The CDR3 extends over 14 amino acids. Germline assignment: CDR1 LNHNV and CDR2 YYDKDF (reference sequence). The V and J ends lost 2 bases and 6 bases, in that order; junction bases with no gene match: 3.

V is TRBV20-1 and J is TRBJ2-2, with D possibly being TRBD2 (5 bases). Per germline, CDR1 DFQATT and CDR2 SNEGSKA (reference sequence). V gave up 3 bases and J gave up 6 bases, with 11 bases separating them. This CDR3 spans 13 amino acids. The CDR3 DNA is TGCAGTGCTAGCCCCCTAGCATCCGGGGAGCTGTTTTTT. Its translation is CSASPLASGELFF.

The CDR3, as DNA: TGTGCCAGCAGCTTTAGGGGAGTAGACACTGAAGCTTTCTTT. Translation: CASSFRGVDTEAFF. The chain employs TRBV11-1 and TRBJ1-1; D is possibly TRBD1 (5 bases). In germline, CDR1 is SGHAT, CDR2 FQDESV (reference sequence). Trimming shortened V by 3 bases and J by 3 bases, and 11 bases separated the two germline ends. The CDR3 loop spans 14 amino acids.

J is TRBJ2-7 and V is TRBV20-1, with D hard to call. The V end was cut by 3 bases, the J end by 6 bases, with 21 bases between. Looked up from germline, CDR1 is DFQATT and CDR2 is SNEGSKA (reference sequence). There are 15 residues in the CDR3. The CDR3 nucleotides are TGCAGTGCTAGTTGGGCCTCGGACCCCCAGGCCGAGCAGTACTTC. Protein sequence: CSASWASDPQAEQYF.

The chain uses TRBV30 and TRBJ1-2; TRBD1 aligns across 8 bases. The V and J ends lost 0 bases and 6 bases, in that order; junction bases with no gene match: 6. The CDR3 runs 14 residues. Germline loops: CDR1 GTSNPN, CDR2 SVGIG (reference sequence). Here the CDR3 DNA reads TGTGCCTGGAGTGTGGGGCAGGGGGCGGATGGCTACACCTTC. Amino acids: CAWSVGQGADGYTF.

The V call is TRBV6-6, the J call TRBJ1-6, with a tentative D call TRBD1 (5 bases). Trimming pared 2 bases from V and 5 bases from J, leaving 13 bases between. This CDR3 spans 16 amino acids. Per germline, CDR1 MNHNY and CDR2 SVGAGI (reference sequence). The CDR3 protein is CASSYEGQVNNSPLHF. The CDR3 DNA is TGTGCCAGCAGTTACGAGGGGCAGGTTAATAATTCACCCCTCCACTTT.

This clonotype was observed many times. V and J are TRBV27 and TRBJ1-2; D remains unclear. This CDR3 has 14 residues. V was trimmed by 5 bases and J by 0 bases, leaving 10 bases between them. Germline V CDR1 and CDR2: MNHEY, SMNVEV (reference sequence). The CDR3, as DNA: TGTGCCAGCAGTCCCGCTAGCTCTAACTATGGCTACACCTTC. Protein product: CASSPASSNYGYTF.

V and J are TRBV27 and TRBJ2-3; TRBD2 matches 14 bases. This CDR3 is built from 16 residues. Germline V gives CDR1 MNHEY, CDR2 SMNVEV (reference sequence). With 3 bases clipped from V and 5 bases from J, the junction kept 4 bases outside the gene matches. Here the CDR3 reads CASSFLTSGRGDTQYF. For the CDR3, the DNA is TGTGCCAGCAGTTTTTTGACTAGCGGGAGGGGAGATACGCAGTATTTT.

A few counts support this clonotype. The chain recombines TRBV29-1 with TRBJ2-3; 7 nucleotides agree with TRBD2. V dropped 0 bases and J dropped 1; count of bases not matched to a gene: 10. Germline CDR1 is SQVTM and CDR2 is ANQGSEA. The CDR3 is 17 residues long. DNA for the CDR3: TGCAGCGTTGAAGAGGGGTTAACTAGCGCTGGCACAGATACGCAGTATTTT. Residues: CSVEEGLTSAGTDTQYF.

The genes are TRBV25-1 and TRBJ2-7; 8 bases fit TRBD2. Judging by the DNA end, TRBJ2-5 fits better; the J call may be wrong. This CDR3 spans 16 amino acids. CDR1 and CDR2 from the germline V gene are MGHDK and SYGVNS. The CDR3 reads CASSGLAGPDGETQYF. The CDR3 DNA reads TGTGCCAGCAGTGGGCTAGCGGGCCCCGATGGGGAGACCCAGTACTTC.

V is TRBV28 and J is TRBJ2-1, with D hard to call. Germline V lookup: CDR1 MDHEN, CDR2 SYDVKM. V shed 1 base and J shed 12 bases, with 10 bases lying between them. The CDR3 runs 12 residues. This chain's CDR3 is CASSLLAGAQFF. CDR3 DNA: TGTGCCAGCAGTTTATTGGCTGGAGCGCAGTTCTTC.

This chain links TRBV7-2 with TRBJ2-1; 8 positions match TRBD2. Germline V gives CDR1 SGHTA, CDR2 FQGNSA. CDR3 size: 14 residues. V was pared by 7 bases and J by 5 bases, with 7 bases of the junction left unmatched. CDR3 sequence: CASNVSGLDNEQFF. The CDR3 region has the DNA TGTGCCAGCAACGTCTCGGGACTAGACAATGAGCAGTTCTTC.

The CDR3 here is CASSGLAGSLSEQFF. CDR3 DNA: TGTGCCAGCAGTGGGCTAGCGGGAAGTTTGAGTGAGCAGTTCTTC. The genes are TRBV27 and TRBJ2-1, with 9 bases matching TRBD2. The junction had 11 bases not matched to a gene; V was cut back by 5 bases and J by 9 bases. CDR1 is MNHEY, CDR2 SMNVEV, per germline (reference sequence). CDR3 length: 15 amino acids.

V and J are TRBV16 and TRBJ2-7, with a weak D call TRBD1 (6 bases). Germline assignment: CDR1 KGHSY and CDR2 FQNENV. V was clipped by 4 bases and J by 0 bases, with 13 bases between them. The CDR3 covers 15 residues. As DNA, the CDR3 is TGTGCCAGCAGCCCAAACAGGGTGAGCTCCTACGAGCAGTACTTC. It codes for CASSPNRVSSYEQYF.

The chain carries TRBV11-2 and TRBJ2-1; D gene unclear. Looked up from germline, CDR1 is SGHAT and CDR2 is FQNNGV. V lost 0 bases, J lost 4 bases, and 16 bases lay in between. This CDR3 is 17 amino acids long. The CDR3 reads CASSLDLVDAPYNEQFF. In DNA form, the CDR3 reads TGTGCCAGCAGCTTAGATCTAGTAGACGCACCATACAATGAGCAGTTCTTC.

This clonotype was recorded a few times. The J gene is TRBJ2-3, the V gene TRBV4-1; maybe TRBD1 (5 bases). This CDR3 contains 17 residues. Germline lookup yields CDR1 MGHRA and CDR2 YSYEKL. Trimming cost V 0 bases and J 1 base, with 14 bases left between them. The CDR3 coding sequence is TGCGCCAGCAGCCAAGATATGGGGCGATCCCGCACAGATACGCAGTATTTT. Protein: CASSQDMGRSRTDTQYF.

This sequence joins TRBV20-1 and TRBJ1-1; D ambiguous. V dropped 0 bases and J dropped 6 bases, with 17 bases sitting between them. In germline, CDR1 is DFQATT, CDR2 SNEGSKA (reference sequence). The CDR3 runs to 15 residues. The CDR3 sequence: CSARDLDWEASEAFF. The DNA of the CDR3 is TGCAGTGCTAGAGATTTGGACTGGGAGGCGTCTGAAGCTTTCTTT.

This clonotype turned up a few times. V gene TRBV7-9 combines with J gene TRBJ2-3, with TRBD2 identical over 12 bases. The CDR3 contains 16 residues. CDR1 is SEHNR and CDR2 is FQNEAQ in the germline V gene (reference sequence). V lost 5 bases to trimming and J lost 4 bases; unmatched junction nucleotides: 7. CDR3 amino acids: CASSRLAGVMPDTQYF. In DNA, the CDR3 is TGTGCCAGCAGCCGACTAGCGGGAGTTATGCCAGATACGCAGTATTTT.

This clonotype was seen repeatedly, ten times or more. This sequence joins TRBV7-9 and TRBJ2-7; no firm D call. CDR1 and CDR2 from the germline V gene are SEHNR and FQNEAQ (reference sequence). This CDR3 comprises 11 residues. Trimming pared 4 bases from V and 4 bases from J, leaving 5 bases between. As DNA, the CDR3 is TGTGCCAGCAGCTCCTTTTACGAGCAGTACTTC. Translation gives CASSSFYEQYF.

The V gene is TRBV29-1, the J gene TRBJ2-1; D unclear. The germline V gene has CDR1 SQVTM and CDR2 ANQGSEA. The length of the CDR3 is 15 residues. Trimming cost V 7 bases and J 3 bases, with 19 bases left between them. The CDR3 loop is CSAPALTSHYNEQFF. CDR3 DNA sequence: TGCAGCGCCCCCGCTTTGACTTCGCACTACAATGAGCAGTTCTTC.

This clonotype was seen more than once but under ten times. The chain couples TRBV10-3 to TRBJ2-3; no firm D call. There are 14 residues in the CDR3. Germline V CDR1 and CDR2: ENHRY, SYGVKD. V gave up 2 bases and J gave up 6 bases, with 12 bases separating them. The CDR3 loop is CAISETPQADTQYF. The CDR3 nucleotides read TGTGCCATCAGTGAGACCCCTCAAGCGGATACGCAGTATTTT.

This clonotype was picked up a small number of times. The gene calls are TRBV6-6 and TRBJ2-1; unclear D gene. V lost 2 bases to trimming and J lost 8 bases, with 10 bases between them. The V gene's germline CDR1 is MNHNY and CDR2 SVGAGI (reference sequence). The CDR3 length is 13 residues. CDR3 sequence: CASSYGDGDEQFF. The CDR3 DNA follows: TGTGCCAGCAGTTACGGAGATGGAGATGAGCAGTTCTTC.

The chain recombines TRBV20-1 with TRBJ2-2, with D possibly being TRBD1 or TRBD2 (6 bases each). Germline assignment: CDR1 DFQATT and CDR2 SNEGSKA (reference sequence). The V end was cut by 0 bases, the J end by 4 bases, with 15 bases between. The CDR3 has 16 amino acids. The CDR3 spells CSARDRRRGSTGELFF. The CDR3, as DNA: TGCAGTGCTAGAGATCGCCGGAGGGGGAGCACCGGGGAGCTGTTTTTT.

This clonotype was seen more than once but under ten times. The V and J genes are TRBV7-9 and TRBJ2-5; D tentatively reads TRBD1 or TRBD2 (5 bases each). V was cut by 8 bases and J by 5 bases, with 15 bases left in between. The CDR3 contains 13 residues. The germline V gene has CDR1 SEHNR and CDR2 FQNEAQ (reference sequence). The CDR3 loop is CASSGTPYETQYF. CDR3 coding DNA: TGTGCCAGCTCCGGGACCCCATATGAGACCCAGTACTTC.

The rearrangement links TRBV11-2 to TRBJ2-7, with D perhaps TRBD1 or TRBD2 (5 bases each). Trimming shortened V by 5 bases and J by 2 bases, and 22 bases separated the two germline ends. This CDR3 region has 17 residues. Per the germline V gene, CDR1 is SGHAT and CDR2 is FQNNGV. The CDR3 coding sequence is TGTGCCAGCAGCCCGATCAACCGGGACGGACGACCCTACGAGCAGTACTTC. This sequence encodes CASSPINRDGRPYEQYF.